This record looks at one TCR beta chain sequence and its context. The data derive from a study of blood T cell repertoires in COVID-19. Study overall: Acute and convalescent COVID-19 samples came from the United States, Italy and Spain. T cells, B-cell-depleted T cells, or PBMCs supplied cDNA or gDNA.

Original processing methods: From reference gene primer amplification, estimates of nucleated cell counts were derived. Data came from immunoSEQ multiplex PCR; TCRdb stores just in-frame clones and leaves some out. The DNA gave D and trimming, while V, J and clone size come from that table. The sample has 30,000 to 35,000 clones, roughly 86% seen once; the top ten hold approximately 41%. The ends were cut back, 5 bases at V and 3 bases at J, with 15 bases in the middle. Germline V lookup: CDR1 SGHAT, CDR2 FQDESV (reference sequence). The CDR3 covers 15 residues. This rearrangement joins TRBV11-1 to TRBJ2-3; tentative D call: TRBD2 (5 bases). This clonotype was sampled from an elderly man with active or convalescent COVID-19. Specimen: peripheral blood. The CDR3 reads CASSVWGEGTDTQYF. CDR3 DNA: TGTGCCAGCAGCGTTTGGGGAGAGGGTACAGATACGCAGTATTTT.